This T cell receptor (beta chain) comes out of a study of T cell responses to AZD1222 COVID-19 vaccine. This CDR3 region has 18 residues. Data came from immunoSEQ multiplex PCR; TCRdb stores just in-frame clones and leaves some out. The repertoire holds around 160,000 clones, with around 88% as singletons. The J gene is TRBJ2-1, the V gene TRBV7-5; the listed D gene, TRBD2, was not tested against the DNA. TRBV7-5 constitutes a pseudogene. The sample in question was peripheral blood, obtained on day 0 of AZD1222 vaccination. This receptor was taken from an adult in good health. This CDR3 is CARSYHPELAGGHNEQFF. The CDR3 coding sequence is TGTGCCAGAAGCTACCATCCGGAACTAGCGGGGGGGCACAATGAGCAGTTCTTC.